Listed below are T cell receptor beta chains from one sample, sequenced in a study of cytomegalovirus exposure and HLA in healthy donors. Assay used: immunoSEQ multiplex PCR; TCRdb lists only in-frame clones, some missing. The data hold about 140,000 clones, with approximately 70% observed a single time. Input material: PBMCs. The receptors originated from a woman between 25 and 40 years old in good health and CMV-seronegative. CDR3s include the opening cysteine and the closing phenylalanine or tryptophan. A D gene is named only where the DNA matches it firmly. Clone size appears in some rows only: once, few, many, or a class for an expanded clone.

>TRBV28|TRBJ2-2|-|-|15
TGTGCCAGCACTCATCCAACCGGTCACACCGGGGAGCTGTTTTTT
CASTHPTGHTGELFF
>TRBV6-5|TRBJ2-1|TRBD2|-|16
TGTGCCAGCAGTTACGGAACTAGCGCCACAGGTACGGAGCAGTTCTTC
CASSYGTSATGTEQFF
>TRBV2|TRBJ1-1|TRBD1|few|14
TGTGCCAGCAGGGGAGGACAGGGCAGGAATGAAGCTTTCTTT
CASRGGQGRNEAFF
>TRBV2|TRBJ2-1|-|-|12
TGTGCCAGCAGTGTAGAGTACAATGAGCAGTTCTTC
CASSVEYNEQFF
>TRBV6-5|TRBJ1-2|-|-|12
TGTGCCAGCACCTCGGACACTTCTGGCTACACCTTC
CASTSDTSGYTF
>TRBV5-4|TRBJ2-3|-|-|12
TGTGCCAGCAGCTCTGAGGGAGATACGCAGTATTTT
CASSSEGDTQYF
>TRBV7-3|TRBJ2-1|TRBD2|-|16
TGTGCCAGCAGCTACTCGACTAGCGGGATATACAATGAGCAGTTCTTC
CASSYSTSGIYNEQFF
>TRBV11-1|TRBJ2-3|-|-|15
TGTGCCAGCAGCTTAGGCCGAGCAGGGGCAGATACGCAGTATTTT
CASSLGRAGADTQYF
>TRBV2|TRBJ2-5|TRBD2|-|15
TGTGCCAGCAGTGAATATAGGGAAGCGGGGGAGACCCAGTACTTC
CASSEYREAGETQYF
>TRBV19|TRBJ2-5|-|few|15
TGTGCCAGTAGTTATAGTGGATTACCGGGAGAGACCCAGTACTTC
CASSYSGLPGETQYF
>TRBV18|TRBJ2-6|TRBD2|-|18
TGTGCCAGCTCACCTACTAGCGCCTCCAACTCTGGGGCCAACGTCCTGACTTTC
CASSPTSASNSGANVLTF
>TRBV7-2|TRBJ2-5|-|-|15
TGTGCCAGCAGCTTCATCCGTGGTAGCGGCTCCCCCCAGTACTTC
CASSFIRGSGSPQYF
>TRBV5-6|TRBJ1-1|-|-|14
TGTGCCAGCACCCCTTACGACACCTACACTGAAGCTTTCTTT
CASTPYDTYTEAFF
>TRBV10-3|TRBJ1-1|-|-|14
TGTGCCATCAGTGATGAGGGCATCTCTCCTGAAGCTTTCTTT
CAISDEGISPEAFF
>TRBV6-6|TRBJ2-7|TRBD1|-|15
TGTGCCAGCAGTTACAGTGGGACAGGGGGCGGCGAGCAGTACTTC
CASSYSGTGGGEQYF
>TRBV30|TRBJ1-2|-|few|13
TGTGCCTGGAGGGAGAACGACGGGGATGGCTACACCTTC
CAWRENDGDGYTF
>TRBV13|TRBJ2-5|-|-|14
TGTGCCAGCAGCTTATTCGTGGCCCCGGAGACCCAGTACTTC
CASSLFVAPETQYF
>TRBV18|TRBJ2-5|-|few|13
TGTGCCAGCTCACCACGGGGGGAAGAGACCCAGTACTTC
CASSPRGEETQYF
>TRBV7-8|TRBJ1-2|-|few|15
TGTGCCAGCAGCTTACTTGCAGATTCTAACTATGGCTACACCTTC
CASSLLADSNYGYTF
>TRBV4-1|TRBJ2-2|-|-|16
TGCGCCAGCAGCCGGCGAGCAGGGGACCCAACCGGGGAGCTGTTTTTT
CASSRRAGDPTGELFF
>TRBV2|TRBJ2-5|-|-|14
TGTGCCTCCGAAAAGACAGGCCTCCAAGAGACCCAATACTTC
CASEKTGLQETQYF
>TRBV27|TRBJ2-5|TRBD1|-|17
TGTGCCAGCGGGATTATCATTGGACAGGGGGTAAAGGAGACCCAGTACTTC
CASGIIIGQGVKETQYF
>TRBV28|TRBJ1-5|TRBD1|-|14
TGTGCCAGCGGGCCGGGACAGGGAAACCAGCCCCAGCATTTT
CASGPGQGNQPQHF
>TRBV5-8|TRBJ2-2|TRBD2|few|17
TGTGCCAGCAGCTTGGCCGTCGCGGGAGTAAAAACCGGGGAGCTGTTTTTT
CASSLAVAGVKTGELFF
>TRBV7-9|TRBJ2-7|-|-|13
TGTGCCAGCAGCCAAAGAGGGAAATACGAGCAGTACTTC
CASSQRGKYEQYF
>TRBV7-7|TRBJ2-5|TRBD2|-|14
TGTGCTAGCAGCTTAGCGGGGGACACGGAGACCCAGTACTTC
CASSLAGDTETQYF
>TRBV18|TRBJ2-1|-|-|14
TGTGCCAGCTCACCACCGTCACAAAACAATGAGCAGTTCTTC
CASSPPSQNNEQFF
>TRBV4-2|TRBJ2-2|TRBD1|-|17
TGTGCCAGCAGCCCGTCCCGGGACAGGGTCGGGACCGGGGAGCTGTTTTTT
CASSPSRDRVGTGELFF
>TRBV27|TRBJ1-2|-|-|14
TGTGCCAGCAGTTCGTTGGCGGATCCCTATGGCTACACCTTC
CASSSLADPYGYTF
>TRBV7-6|TRBJ2-3|TRBD2|-|16
TGTGCCAGCAGCCTGGGACTAGCGGCTGCTTGGGATACGCAGTATTTT
CASSLGLAAAWDTQYF
>TRBV9|TRBJ1-4|TRBD1|few|15
TGTGCCAGCAGCGTAGGACAGGGCACTAATGAAAAACTGTTTTTT
CASSVGQGTNEKLFF
>TRBV7-2|TRBJ2-1|-|-|14
TGTGCCAGCAGCTTAGCGGGGGGGCCCTATGAGCAGTTCTTC
CASSLAGGPYEQFF
>TRBV5-6|TRBJ1-6|-|few|16
TGTGCCAGCAGCTTGGGGAAAAAGGGGTATAATTCACCCCTCCACTTT
CASSLGKKGYNSPLHF
>TRBV5-1|TRBJ2-5|-|-|14
TGCGCCAGCAGCTCTCAGGGGAACCAAGAGACCCAGTACTTC
CASSSQGNQETQYF
>TRBV11-2|TRBJ1-4|-|-|14
TGTGCCAGCAGCTTAGTACCGGAGGAAGAAAAACTGTTTTTT
CASSLVPEEEKLFF
>TRBV6-5|TRBJ2-2|TRBD1|few|16
TGTGCCAGCAGTTACTTGGGACAGGGCCTCACCGGGGAGCTGTTTTTT
CASSYLGQGLTGELFF
>TRBV7-6|TRBJ2-1|TRBD2|few|14
TGTGCCAGCAGCACCCTAGCGGGGTACAATGAGCAGTTCTTC
CASSTLAGYNEQFF
>TRBV4-1|TRBJ2-6|-|-|16
TGCGCCAGCAGCCAAGAGGTGGCAAGTGGGGCCAACGTCCTGACTTTC
CASSQEVASGANVLTF
>TRBV18|TRBJ2-1|-|few|13
TGTGCCAGCTCACCAGGACAGTACAATGAGCAGTTCTTC
CASSPGQYNEQFF
>TRBV14|TRBJ2-7|-|-|15
TGTGCCAGCAGCCAAACAGGACGGGCACTCTACGAGCAGTACTTC
CASSQTGRALYEQYF
>TRBV5-1|TRBJ2-1|TRBD2|-|15
TGCGCCAGCAGCACCCTAGCGGGAGTCCACAATGAGCAGTTCTTC
CASSTLAGVHNEQFF
>TRBV5-1|TRBJ2-5|TRBD2|-|13
TGCGCCAGCAGCGGCGGGGGCCAAGAGACCCAGTACTTC
CASSGGGQETQYF
>TRBV6-1|TRBJ1-3|-|-|14
TGTGCCAGCAGGGGCAGGGTCTCTGGAAACACCATATATTTT
CASRGRVSGNTIYF
>TRBV6-1|TRBJ1-3|-|once|16
TGTGCCAGCAGTGATAGGACGGGGGGCAGTGGAAACACCATATATTTT
CASSDRTGGSGNTIYF
>TRBV29-1|TRBJ2-1|TRBD2|-|15
TGCAGCGTTGGAGAGACTAGCGGGGGGTACAATGAGCAGTTCTTC
CSVGETSGGYNEQFF
>TRBV10-1|TRBJ1-1|-|-|13
TGCGCCAGTAGACAGGAGACGAACACTGAAGCTTTCTTT
CASRQETNTEAFF
>TRBV11-2|TRBJ2-3|-|-|13
TGTGCCAGCAGCTTAAAGCTCCCCGATACGCAGTATTTT
CASSLKLPDTQYF
>TRBV2|TRBJ1-5|-|-|13
TGTGCCAGCATGGGGGGGCGGAATCAGCCCCAGCATTTT
CASMGGRNQPQHF
>TRBV10-3|TRBJ1-5|TRBD1|-|13
TGTGCCATCAGGAATGGACAGGGACAGCCCCAGCATTTT
CAIRNGQGQPQHF
>TRBV29-1|TRBJ2-7|TRBD2|-|15
TGCAGCGTCAAGCCGGGACTAGCGGTGTCCTACGAGCAGTACTTC
CSVKPGLAVSYEQYF
>TRBV29-1|TRBJ2-2|-|-|14
TGCAGCAAATGGTCAGGACCAACAGACCGGGGAGCTGTTTTT
CSKWSGPTDRGAVF
>TRBV30|TRBJ2-1|TRBD1|-|16
TGTGCCTCCCCGTCGGGGACCGCGACAGGGTACAATGAGCAGTTCTTC
CASPSGTATGYNEQFF
>TRBV2|TRBJ1-3|-|-|14
TGTGCCAGCAATTCAGGGCTAGGAGGAAACACCATATATTTT
CASNSGLGGNTIYF
>TRBV6-5|TRBJ2-1|TRBD1|-|14
TGTGCCAGCAGTAGTGGACAGGGGATTGATGAGCAGTTCTTC
CASSSGQGIDEQFF